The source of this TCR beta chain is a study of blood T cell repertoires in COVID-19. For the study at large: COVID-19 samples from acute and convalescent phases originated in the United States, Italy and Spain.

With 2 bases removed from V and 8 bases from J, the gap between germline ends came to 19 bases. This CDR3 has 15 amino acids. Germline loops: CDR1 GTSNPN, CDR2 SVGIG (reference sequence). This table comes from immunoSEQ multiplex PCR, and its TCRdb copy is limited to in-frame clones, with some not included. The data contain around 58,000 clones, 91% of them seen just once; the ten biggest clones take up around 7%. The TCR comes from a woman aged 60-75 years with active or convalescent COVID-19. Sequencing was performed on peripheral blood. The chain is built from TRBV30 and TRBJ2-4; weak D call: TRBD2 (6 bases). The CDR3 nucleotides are TGTGCCTGGAGTCCAGCTACCGGGACTCCCTACATTCAGTACTTC. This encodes CAWSPATGTPYIQYF.